These 7 T cell receptor beta chains originate from one sample sequenced in a study of spatial heterogeneity in lung cancer. Study outcomes and limitations: Tumor mutation counts were tracked by expanded intratumoral alpha and beta TCR counts.

The antigens of these receptors remain unknown. Time point defined: sample taken at primary tumor resection. One entry per CDR3 protein, called by TCRdb with MiXCR from the 5' RACE reads. Of a few thousand distinct CDR3 sequences in the sample, about a sixth were seen once. The source was lung tumor tissue, collected at surgery. These TCRs come from a male donor with early-stage non-small cell lung cancer.

This chain connects TRBV20-1 to TRBJ2-1; D not resolved. The CDR3 length is 15 residues. V was pared by 3 bases and J by 4 bases, with 16 bases between. Per germline, CDR1 DFQATT and CDR2 SNEGSKA (reference sequence). CDR3 nucleotides: TGCAGTGCTAGTAGGTGGCAGACCCCTTACAATGAGCAGTTCTTC. Its translation is CSASRWQTPYNEQFF.

A few counts support this clonotype. The V gene is TRBV7-2, the J gene TRBJ2-5, with 7 bases matching TRBD2. V shed 8 bases and J 5 bases; nucleotides not matched to a gene: 14. Germline lookup yields CDR1 SGHTA and CDR2 FQGNSA. There are 15 residues in the CDR3. CDR3 in amino acids: CASQKTSQYVETQYF. The CDR3 DNA is TGTGCCAGCCAAAAGACTAGCCAGTATGTGGAGACCCAGTACTTC.

By sample fraction, this clonotype is medium-sized. The chain is built from TRBV12-3 or TRBV12-4 and TRBJ2-7, with 7 positions matching TRBD1. J lost 6 bases, V lost 3 bases, and 8 bases had no gene match. The CDR3 runs to 14 residues. This CDR3 is CASSLGQTASEQYF. As DNA, the CDR3 is TGTGCCAGCAGTTTGGGACAGACTGCTTCCGAGCAGTACTTC.

This clonotype showed up just a few times. The rearrangement uses TRBV5-5 and TRBJ2-5; D gene ambiguous. The V end was cut by 0 bases, the J end by 0 bases, with 3 bases between. The CDR3 runs to 13 residues. CDR1 SGHKS and CDR2 YYEKEE come from the germline V gene (reference sequence). The CDR3 region is CASSLANQETQYF. The CDR3, as DNA: TGTGCCAGCAGCTTGGCTAACCAAGAGACCCAGTACTTC.

This chain links TRBV12-3 or TRBV12-4 with TRBJ2-7; 8 bases align to TRBD2. The CDR3 runs 15 residues. V shed 6 bases, J shed 0 bases, and the junction held 7 bases outside the gene matches. CDR3 sequence: CASRESGGSSYEQYF. The CDR3, as DNA: TGTGCCAGCAGGGAAAGCGGGGGATCCTCCTACGAGCAGTACTTC.

The chain uses TRBV6-2 or TRBV6-3 and TRBJ2-1; 7 positions match TRBD2. The germline gives CDR1 MNHEY, CDR2 SVGEGT. The CDR3 length is 14 residues. J gave up 0 bases and V 8 bases, and 4 bases lay outside the gene matches. CDR3 residues: CASLGGSSYNEQFF. CDR3 bases: TGTGCCAGCCTCGGCGGGAGCTCCTACAATGAGCAGTTCTTC.

By its share, this clonotype is medium-sized. The chain joins TRBV7-2 to TRBJ1-6; D not certain. Germline CDR1 and CDR2: SGHTA and FQGNSA. The V end was cut by 5 bases, the J end by 10 bases, with 15 bases between. The CDR3 runs to 14 residues. The CDR3 loop reads CASSAEAGYSPLHF. In nucleotides, the CDR3 is TGTGCCAGCAGCGCCGAAGCAGGATACTCACCCCTCCACTTT. The whole variable domain, remainder taken from reference TRBV7-2 and TRBJ1-6, is GAGVSQSPSNKVTEKGKDVELRCDPISGHTALYWYRQSLGQGLEFLIYFQGNSAPDKSGLPSDRFSAERTGGSVSTLTIQRTQQEDSAVYLCASSAEAGYSPLHFGNGTRLTVT.